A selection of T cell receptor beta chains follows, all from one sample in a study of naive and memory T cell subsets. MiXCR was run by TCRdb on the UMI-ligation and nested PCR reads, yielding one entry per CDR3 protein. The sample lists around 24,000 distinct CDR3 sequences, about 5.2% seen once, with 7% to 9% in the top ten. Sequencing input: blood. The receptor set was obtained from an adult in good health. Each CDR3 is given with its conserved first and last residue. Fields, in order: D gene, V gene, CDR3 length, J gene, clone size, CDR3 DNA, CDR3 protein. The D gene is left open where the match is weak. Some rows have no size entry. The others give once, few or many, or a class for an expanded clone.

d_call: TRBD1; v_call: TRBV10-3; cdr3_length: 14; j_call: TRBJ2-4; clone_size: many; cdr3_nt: TGTGCCATCAGTCAGGGGGATGCCAAAAACATTCAGTACTTC; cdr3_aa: CAISQGDAKNIQYF
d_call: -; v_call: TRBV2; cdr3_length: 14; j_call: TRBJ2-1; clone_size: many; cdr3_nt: TGTGCCAGCAGTGAAGGTTCCTCTGGGGATGAGCAGTTCTTC; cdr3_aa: CASSEGSSGDEQFF
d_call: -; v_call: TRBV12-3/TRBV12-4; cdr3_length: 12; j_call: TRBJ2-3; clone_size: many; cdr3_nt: TGTGCCAGCAGTCCAGGACTACTTACGCAGTATTTT; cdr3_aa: CASSPGLLTQYF
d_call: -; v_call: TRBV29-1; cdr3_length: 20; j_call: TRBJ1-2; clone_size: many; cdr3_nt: TGCAGCGTCTTAAAAGATTTATATAACGATCCCTCAAGGAAAGGACGTGGCTACACCTTC; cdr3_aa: CSVLKDLYNDPSRKGRGYTF
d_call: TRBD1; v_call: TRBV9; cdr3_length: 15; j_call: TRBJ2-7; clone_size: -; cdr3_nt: TGTGCCAGCAGCGTCGGACAGGGGGACTCCTACGAGCAGTACTTC; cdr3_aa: CASSVGQGDSYEQYF
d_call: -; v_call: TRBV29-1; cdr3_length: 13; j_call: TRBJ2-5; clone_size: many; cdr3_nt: TGCAGCGTTGAAGTCACGGGGCCGGAGACCCAGTACTTC; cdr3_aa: CSVEVTGPETQYF
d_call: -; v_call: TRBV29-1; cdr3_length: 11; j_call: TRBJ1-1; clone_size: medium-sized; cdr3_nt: TGCAGCGTTGAGTCAAGCACTGAAGCTTTCTTT; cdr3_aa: CSVESSTEAFF
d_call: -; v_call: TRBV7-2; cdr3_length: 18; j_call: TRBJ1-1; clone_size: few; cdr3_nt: TGTGCCAGCAGCTTCCCCCGGACCCACCCCAAAATGAACACTGAAGCTTTCTTT; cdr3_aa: CASSFPRTHPKMNTEAFF
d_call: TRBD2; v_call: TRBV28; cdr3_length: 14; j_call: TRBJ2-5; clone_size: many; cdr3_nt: TGTGCCAGCGGCCTAGCTAGCGGGGAAGAGACCCAGTACTTC; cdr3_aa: CASGLASGEETQYF
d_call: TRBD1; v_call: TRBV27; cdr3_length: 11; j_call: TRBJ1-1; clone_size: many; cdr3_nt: TGTGCCAGCACGACAGGGACCGAAGCTTTCTTT; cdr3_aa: CASTTGTEAFF
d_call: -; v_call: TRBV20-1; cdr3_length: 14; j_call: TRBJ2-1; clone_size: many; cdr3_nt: TGCAGTGCAACATCGGGCCCCCAGGTGTATGAGCAGTTCTTC; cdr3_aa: CSATSGPQVYEQFF